A single sample gave rise to the 18 T cell receptor beta chains below, sequenced in a study of blood T cell repertoires in COVID-19. The data were produced by immunoSEQ multiplex PCR, yet TCRdb's version contains in-frame clones alone and is incomplete. This table holds about 310,000 clones, 70% to 90% found once. The sample taken for sequencing was peripheral blood. The origin of the receptors is a woman in her forties or fifties who had recovered from COVID-19.

The V call is TRBV7-2, the J call TRBJ1-5, with TRBD1 identical over 7 bases. Germline V gives CDR1 SGHTA, CDR2 FQGNSA. This CDR3 region has 15 residues. Trimming removed 1 base from V and 0 bases from J; junction bases left unmatched: 0. For the CDR3, the DNA is TGTGCCAGCAGCTTAGGGACAGGTAGCAATCAGCCCCAGCATTTT. Its protein product is CASSLGTGSNQPQHF.

The chain recombines TRBV14 with TRBJ1-1; D may be TRBD1 (5 bases). The CDR3 consists of 13 residues. Germline CDR1 is SGHDN and CDR2 is FVKESK. Trimming took 2 bases from V and 10 from J, leaving 14 bases between them. The CDR3 region is CASSQYRGLRAFF. In DNA, the CDR3 is TGTGCCAGCAGCCAATATAGGGGTTTAAGAGCTTTCTTT.

This rearrangement joins TRBV28 to TRBJ1-5; no reliable D call. CDR3 length: 13 amino acids. Trimming stripped 8 bases from V and 7 bases from J, with 15 bases between. Germline values: CDR1 MDHEN, CDR2 SYDVKM. CDR3 DNA sequence: TGTGCCAGCGGCGTGATTTCGGGACAGCCCCAGCATTTT. Translation: CASGVISGQPQHF.

The chain couples TRBV24-1 to TRBJ2-7; possible D gene TRBD2, 5 bases. V lost 0 bases and J lost 7, with 12 bases in between. The CDR3 is made up of 14 amino acids. The germline CDR1 and CDR2 sequences are KGHDR and SFDVKD. The CDR3 protein is CATSDLHGRGEQYF. CDR3 nucleotides: TGTGCCACCAGTGATTTGCACGGCCGGGGTGAGCAGTACTTC.

V gene TRBV11-2 combines with J gene TRBJ1-1, with a tentative D call TRBD1 (6 bases). Trimming took 5 bases from V and 4 from J, leaving 11 bases between them. The CDR3 extends over 13 amino acids. CDR1 and CDR2 (germline): SGHAT, FQNNGV. CDR3 amino acids: CASSQGGGTEAFF. CDR3 DNA: TGTGCCAGCAGCCAAGGGGGGGGCACTGAAGCTTTCTTT.

This sequence joins TRBV30 and TRBJ1-3, with 8 bases identical to TRBD1. This CDR3 spans 14 amino acids. CDR1 and CDR2 from the germline V gene are GTSNPN and SVGIG (reference sequence). Trimming cost V 5 bases and J 2 bases; bases outside gene matches: 5. CDR3 sequence: CAWGRQGTGNTIYF. The CDR3 DNA reads TGTGCCTGGGGAAGACAGGGGACTGGAAACACCATATATTTT.

This chain joins TRBV5-5 and TRBJ2-7, with 13 bases matching TRBD2. The CDR3 is 15 amino acids. J lost 3 bases, V lost 4 bases, and 4 bases had no gene match. Looked up from germline, CDR1 is SGHKS and CDR2 is YYEKEE (reference sequence). The DNA of the CDR3 is TGTGCCAGCAGCCCACGGACTAGCGGGGGCTACGAGCAGTACTTC. Residues: CASSPRTSGGYEQYF.

This clone was counted only a few times. This rearrangement joins TRBV2 to TRBJ1-5; D ambiguous. This CDR3 spans 14 amino acids. Germline-derived CDR1 and CDR2 are SNHLY and FYNNEI. Trimming took off 2 bases at V and 2 bases at J, with 7 bases between the two ends. The CDR3: CASSELAGNQPQHF. In nucleotides, the CDR3 is TGTGCCAGCAGTGAATTAGCAGGCAATCAGCCCCAGCATTTT.

This clone was recorded many times. V usage is TRBV6-5 and J usage is TRBJ1-1; D is unclear. Germline assignment: CDR1 MNHEY and CDR2 SVGAGI. The CDR3 sequence is 12 residues long. Trimming removed 6 bases at V and 4 bases at J, with 9 bases between. Written as DNA, the CDR3 is TGTGCCAGCAGCCAGACTGGCACTGAAGCTTTCTTT. Amino acids: CASSQTGTEAFF.

J is TRBJ2-5 and V is TRBV9; D gene unclear. From germline, CDR1 is SGDLS and CDR2 YYNGEE. The CDR3 runs 14 residues. V lost 3 bases, J lost 5 bases, and 14 bases lay in between. Written as DNA, the CDR3 is TGTGCCAGCAGCGCGCGCCCCAGGATGGAGACCCAGTACTTC. Translated, it gives CASSARPRMETQYF.

The rearrangement links TRBV12-5 to TRBJ1-2, with 9 bases matching TRBD1. Germline V gives CDR1 LGHNT, CDR2 FRNRAP. V dropped 6 bases and J dropped 2; count of bases not matched to a gene: 16. The CDR3 is 18 amino acids. The CDR3 DNA reads as TGTGCTAGTGGGACGCCGGGACAGGGAGTTGTATGGAACTATGGCTACACCTTC. Translating it yields CASGTPGQGVVWNYGYTF.

The V call is TRBV28, the J call TRBJ1-2, with 11 bases identical to TRBD1. CDR1 MDHEN and CDR2 SYDVKM come from the germline V gene. V dropped 6 bases and J dropped 6; count of bases not matched to a gene: 3. CDR3 length: 13 residues. In nucleotides, the CDR3 is TGTGCCAGCAGCCTGGACAGGGGGCATGGCTACACCTTC. This codes for CASSLDRGHGYTF.

The V and J genes are TRBV19 and TRBJ1-2, with a tentative D call TRBD1 (6 bases). There are 13 residues in the CDR3. V lost 6 bases to trimming and J lost 4 bases, with 12 bases between them. From germline, CDR1 is LNHDA and CDR2 SQIVND (reference sequence). The CDR3 sequence: CASSPGTFYGYTF. The CDR3, as DNA: TGTGCCAGTAGCCCAGGGACATTCTATGGCTACACCTTC.

V usage is TRBV2 and J usage is TRBJ1-5; no reliable D call. V lost 8 bases and J 4 bases, leaving 12 bases between the germline ends. Germline V gives CDR1 SNHLY, CDR2 FYNNEI. The CDR3 consists of 13 residues. Here the CDR3 DNA reads TGTGCCAGCGGAGCATTGAGAAATCAGCCCCAGCATTTT. It specifies CASGALRNQPQHF.

The genes are TRBV7-2 and TRBJ2-3; weak D call: TRBD1 (5 bases). Germline V gene data show CDR1 as SGHTA and CDR2 as FQGNSA. CDR3 length: 15 amino acids. Trimming left V 1 base short and J 0 bases short, with 8 bases between. CDR3 DNA sequence: TGTGCCAGCAGCTTAGTGGGGCATAGCACAGATACGCAGTATTTT. Protein sequence: CASSLVGHSTDTQYF.

To note about this clone: Within the sample, other DNA sequences also encode this same CDR3. The V call is TRBV28, the J call TRBJ1-1, with unresolved D. The V end lost 1 base, the J end lost 5 bases, and 11 bases lay between the germline ends. The CDR3 spans 14 residues. CDR1 is MDHEN, CDR2 SYDVKM, per germline. The CDR3 sequence is CASSLSDSGTEAFF. CDR3 in DNA: TGTGCCAGCAGTTTATCCGATAGCGGTACTGAAGCTTTCTTT.

The V and J genes are TRBV7-2 and TRBJ2-1; 9 bases are shared with TRBD1. The germline V gene has CDR1 SGHTA and CDR2 FQGNSA. The CDR3 has 14 residues. V lost 5 bases, J lost 6 bases, and 5 bases stayed unmatched. The CDR3 spells CASSRTGVGNEQFF. CDR3 nucleotides: TGTGCCAGCAGCAGGACAGGGGTGGGCAATGAGCAGTTCTTC.

This clone has more than one count but fewer than ten. CDR3 nucleotide sequence: TGCAGCGTTGTGGGGGCTGCTGGCACAGATACGCAGTATTTT. Translation gives CSVVGAAGTDTQYF. The rearrangement links TRBV29-1 to TRBJ2-3, with a possible D match to TRBD1 (6 bases). Trimming stripped 4 bases from V and 1 base from J, with 12 bases between. CDR3 length: 14 residues. CDR1 is SQVTM and CDR2 is ANQGSEA in the germline V gene.